This TCR beta chain was sequenced for a study of regulatory T cells in long-lasting Graves disease. This sample's time point: newly diagnosed GD, antithyroid drugs for less than 3 months. From PBMCs, RNA was extracted and then used to make the TCR library. Construction of TCR beta libraries relied on iRepertoire HTBI primers and on Arm-PCR targeting CDR3 regions. TCRdb itself ran the multiplex PCR reads through MiXCR, one entry per CDR3 protein. The table records hundreds of thousands of distinct CDR3 sequences, roughly 15% of them present only once. This clonotype was seen ten or more times. The CDR3 has 13 residues. Per germline, CDR1 LGHDT and CDR2 YNNKEL (reference sequence). The V end lost 0 bases, the J end lost 7 bases, and 7 bases lay between the germline ends. This sample was also put to use in a study of T cells in Graves' hyperthyroidism and ophthalmopathy.

The V and J genes are TRBV3-1 and TRBJ1-5; D uncertain. The receptor was isolated from a young woman with Graves disease. The sample consisted of peripheral blood mononuclear cells (PBMCs), taken at new diagnosis, from a patient treated with antithyroid drugs. In DNA, the CDR3 is TGTGCCAGCAGCCAAGATCGTTCACAGCCCCAGCATTTT. Amino acids: CASSQDRSQPQHF.